A selection of T cell receptor beta chains follows, all from one sample in a study of shared clonotypes between healthy human individuals. The table came from immunoSEQ multiplex PCR; TCRdb's copy has only in-frame clones and leaves some out. The sample yields about 450,000 clones, 75% to 85% seen once. The sequenced material came from PBMCs. Every receptor here comes from a woman aged 35 to 49 in good health. Some clones in this sample may be carry-over from other donors' samples. Both conserved end residues are trimmed from each CDR3. D genes are given only for firm matches.

CDR3 length	V gene	J gene	D gene	CDR3 protein
10	TRBV5-1	TRBJ2-7	-	ASSRDGYEQY
13	TRBV28	TRBJ2-7	TRBD2	ASSPGLAGVGEQY
12	TRBV19	TRBJ1-1	-	ASSTAGVNTEAF
10	TRBV10-3	TRBJ2-1	-	AISESGFEQF
13	TRBV6-8	TRBJ2-3	-	ASFSSRGGTDTQY
12	TRBV7-2	TRBJ2-3	TRBD2	ASSPRTSAGTQY
14	TRBV9	TRBJ2-1	-	ASSVVPISSYNEQF
12	TRBV19	TRBJ1-2	TRBD1	ASSQDRKGYGYT
13	TRBV28	TRBJ1-1	TRBD1	ASSLFSRGRTEAF
14	TRBV4-2	TRBJ1-5	-	ASSQEGTLANQPQH
12	TRBV6-5	TRBJ1-3	-	ASGGSHSGNTIY
12	TRBV27	TRBJ2-3	TRBD2	ASSASGHTDTQY
13	TRBV28	TRBJ1-5	TRBD1	ASSLGTARNQPQH
14	TRBV19	TRBJ2-1	TRBD2	ASSMRLAPPYNEQF
15	TRBV27	TRBJ2-6	TRBD2	ASSWGTSGSGANVLT
9	TRBV20-1	TRBJ1-2	-	SAPRVGGYT
13	TRBV9	TRBJ2-1	-	ASSVGLDSYNEQF
11	TRBV7-9	TRBJ1-1	TRBD1	ASSLADRGWAF
13	TRBV5-1	TRBJ2-1	-	ASSPSANSYNEQF